These T cell receptor beta chains were read from a single sample in a study of cytomegalovirus exposure and HLA in healthy donors. TCRdb keeps only in-frame clones here, not all; method: immunoSEQ multiplex PCR. The profile shows fewer than 200,000 clones, around 80% of them singletons. The sample taken for sequencing was PBMCs. Receptors originate from a woman between 50 and 59 years old in good health and CMV-seronegative. Both conserved end residues are part of each CDR3. Fields, in order: D gene, J gene, V gene, clone size, CDR3 protein, CDR3 DNA. The D gene is left open where the match is weak. Clone size, where shown, is once, few, many, or a class for clones that have expanded.

TRBD1	TRBJ2-7	TRBV10-1	-	CASSETGAEQYF	TGCGCCAGCAGTGAGACAGGGGCCGAGCAGTACTTC
-	TRBJ1-1	TRBV6-5	-	CASSYFGGGTEAFF	TGTGCCAGCAGTTACTTTGGGGGGGGCACTGAAGCTTTCTTT
TRBD2	TRBJ2-5	TRBV11-1	-	CASRRLAGTQETQYF	TGTGCCAGCAGACGTTTAGCGGGAACCCAAGAGACCCAGTACTTC
TRBD2	TRBJ2-3	TRBV5-4	-	CASSPKTSGGADTQYF	TGTGCCAGCAGCCCTAAGACTAGCGGGGGGGCGGATACGCAGTATTTT
-	TRBJ1-3	TRBV25-1	-	CASSETGTGNTIYF	TGTGCCAGCAGTGAAACAGGGACTGGAAACACCATATATTTT
-	TRBJ2-1	TRBV30	-	CALSSYNEQFF	TGTGCCCTGAGCTCCTACAATGAGCAGTTCTTC
TRBD1	TRBJ1-1	TRBV7-3	few	CASSPTSGGTEAFF	TGTGCCAGCAGCCCGACGTCAGGGGGCACTGAAGCTTTCTTT
-	TRBJ1-1	TRBV30	-	CAWSVSGTEAFF	TGTGCCTGGAGTGTCTCGGGAACTGAAGCTTTCTTT
-	TRBJ2-1	TRBV10-3	once	CAISESISGEQFF	TGTGCCATCAGTGAGTCAATCTCGGGTGAGCAGTTCTTC
-	TRBJ1-3	TRBV18	-	CASSPTFGSGNTIYF	TGTGCCAGCTCACCGACATTCGGCTCTGGAAACACCATATATTTT
-	TRBJ1-1	TRBV6-6	-	CASSRDMGQAEAFF	TGTGCCAGCAGCCGTGACATGGGGCAGGCTGAAGCTTTCTTT
TRBD2	TRBJ2-3	TRBV27	-	CASTLAGVGDTQYF	TGTGCCAGCACACTAGCGGGGGTGGGAGATACGCAGTATTTT
-	TRBJ1-1	TRBV6-5	-	CASRSAMNTEAFF	TGTGCCAGCAGGTCCGCGATGAACACTGAAGCTTTCTTT
-	TRBJ2-7	TRBV28	-	CASREGRNEQYF	TGTGCCAGCAGAGAGGGCAGAAACGAGCAGTACTTC
TRBD1	TRBJ2-7	TRBV4-1	-	CASSHEGQGTYEQYF	TGCGCCAGCAGCCACGAGGGACAGGGAACCTACGAGCAGTACTTC